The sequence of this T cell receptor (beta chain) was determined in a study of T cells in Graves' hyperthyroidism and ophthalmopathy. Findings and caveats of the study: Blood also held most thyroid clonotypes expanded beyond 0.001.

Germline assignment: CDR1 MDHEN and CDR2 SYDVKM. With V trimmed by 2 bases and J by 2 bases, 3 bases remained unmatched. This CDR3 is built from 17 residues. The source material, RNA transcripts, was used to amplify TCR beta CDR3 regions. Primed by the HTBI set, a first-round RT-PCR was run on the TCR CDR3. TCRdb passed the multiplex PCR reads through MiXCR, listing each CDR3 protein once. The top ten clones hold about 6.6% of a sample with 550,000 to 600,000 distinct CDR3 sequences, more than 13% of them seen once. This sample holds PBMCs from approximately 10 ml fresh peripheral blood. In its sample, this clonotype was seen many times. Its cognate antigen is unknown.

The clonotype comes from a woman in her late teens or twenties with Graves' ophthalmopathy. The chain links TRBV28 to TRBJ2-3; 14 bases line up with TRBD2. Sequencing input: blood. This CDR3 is CASSLGTSGSPTDTQYF. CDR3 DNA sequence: TGTGCCAGCAGTTTAGGGACTAGCGGGAGCCCCACAGATACGCAGTATTTT.